One and the same sample provided the 18 T cell receptor beta chains below, sequenced in a study of regulatory T cells in long-lasting Graves disease. CDR3-region Arm-PCR and iRepertoire HTBI primers produced the TCR beta libraries. TCRdb processed the multiplex PCR reads anew with MiXCR; each CDR3 protein has one entry. This sample has around 450,000 distinct CDR3 sequences, with 20% to 25% found just once. Time point here: persistent/refractory GD, antithyroid drugs over 5 years with positive TRAb. From RNA extracted from PBMCs, the TCR library was made. The source was peripheral blood mononuclear cells (PBMCs), collected when the disease was refractory, from a patient treated with antithyroid drugs. The origin of the receptors is a female donor with Graves disease.

The J gene is TRBJ2-7, the V gene TRBV14; TRBD2 matches 7 bases. Germline V lookup: CDR1 SGHDN, CDR2 FVKESK. Losses at the gene ends were 4 bases for V and 2 bases for J; bases not matched to a gene: 11. The CDR3 has 16 residues. CDR3 amino acids: CASSLESGVDAYEQYF. Here the CDR3 DNA reads TGTGCCAGCAGCCTGGAAAGCGGGGTTGACGCCTACGAGCAGTACTTC.

This clonotype was detected only a few times. This chain links TRBV18 with TRBJ2-5, with 12 bases identical to TRBD1. Germline V gives CDR1 KGHSH, CDR2 LQKENI. The CDR3 consists of 15 residues. J gave up 4 bases and V 4 bases, and 4 bases lay outside the gene matches. The CDR3 reads CASSRGTGGRETQYF. CDR3 bases: TGTGCCAGCTCACGCGGGACAGGGGGCAGAGAGACCCAGTACTTC. The complete variable domain, with remaining parts taken from reference TRBV18 and TRBJ2-5, reads NAGVMQNPRHLVRRRGQEARLRCSPMKGHSHVYWYRQLPEEGLKFMVYLQKENIIDESGMPKERFSAEFPKEGPSILRIQQVVRGDSAAYFCASSRGTGGRETQYFGPGTRLLVL.

Ten or more counts support this clonotype. The gene calls are TRBV2 and TRBJ1-6; D is uncertain. The CDR3 has 13 amino acids. V lost 1 base, J lost 10 bases, and 8 bases lay in between. Per the germline V gene, CDR1 is SNHLY and CDR2 is FYNNEI. The CDR3 reads CASSEGQRSPLHF. CDR3 DNA sequence: TGTGCCAGCAGTGAAGGACAACGCTCACCCCTCCACTTT.

This clonotype has a handful of counts. The rearrangement uses TRBV19 and TRBJ1-6; possible D gene TRBD1, 5 bases. Germline CDR1 LNHDA, CDR2 SQIVND (reference sequence). This CDR3 spans 15 amino acids. Trimming shortened V by 3 bases and J by 14 bases, and 20 bases separated the two germline ends. Here the CDR3 reads CASSMRRQTIGTLHF. The CDR3 nucleotides are TGTGCCAGTAGTATGAGGCGACAGACCATAGGAACCCTCCACTTT. Full variable domain (outside the CDR3, taken from reference TRBV19 and TRBJ1-6): DGGITQSPKYLFRKEGQNVTLSCEQNLNHDAMYWYRQDPGQGLRLIYYSQIVNDFQKGDIAEGYSVSREKKESFPLTVTSAQKNPTAFYLCASSMRRQTIGTLHFGNGTRLTVT.

This clonotype was seen ten or more times. J is TRBJ1-4 and V is TRBV5-6, with D possibly being TRBD1 (6 bases). CDR3 length: 15 amino acids. CDR1 and CDR2 from the germline V gene are SGHDT and YYEEEE. Trimming shortened V by 1 base and J by 7 bases, and 14 bases separated the two germline ends. CDR3 sequence (DNA): TGTGCCAGCAGCTTGAGGGGGGGAGACGGTGAAAAACTGTTTTTT. This sequence encodes CASSLRGGDGEKLFF. Looking up the rest from reference TRBV5-6 and TRBJ1-4 gives the full variable domain: DAGVTQSPTHLIKTRGQQVTLRCSPKSGHDTVSWYQQALGQGPQFIFQYYEEEERQRGNFPDRFSGHQFPNYSSELNVNALLLGDSALYLCASSLRGGDGEKLFFGSGTQLSVL.

This clonotype was detected ten times or more. The CDR3 DNA reads as TGTGCCAGCATCCAGTGGGCCCAAGAGACCCAGTACTTC. It yields the protein CASIQWAQETQYF. The chain has TRBV7-8 and TRBJ2-5; D is uncertain. The germline gives CDR1 SGHVS, CDR2 FQNEAQ. CDR3 size: 13 residues. Trimming left V 7 bases short and J 1 base short, with 10 bases between. Drawing the rest from reference TRBV7-8 and TRBJ2-5, the complete variable domain is GAGVSQSPRYKVAKRGQDVALRCDPISGHVSLFWYQQALGQGPEFLTYFQNEAQLDKSGLPSDRFFAERPEGSVSTLKIQRTQQEDSAVYLCASIQWAQETQYFGPGTRLLVL.

This clonotype was seen ten or more times. The chain employs TRBV7-2 and TRBJ1-4; D is unclear. Germline values: CDR1 SGHTA, CDR2 FQGNSA. CDR3 size: 14 residues. Trimming removed 3 bases from V and 8 bases from J, with 13 bases in between. CDR3 coding DNA: TGTGCCAGCAGCTTGATCGGAGTCTCGGAAAAACTGTTTTTT. Encoded protein: CASSLIGVSEKLFF.

The J gene is TRBJ2-2, the V gene TRBV10-3; D unclear. There are 14 residues in the CDR3. The germline V gene encodes CDR1 ENHRY and CDR2 SYGVKD. Trimming removed 11 bases from V and 5 bases from J, with 18 bases in between. In nucleotides, the CDR3 is TGTGCCGCCACAAACGTCCCTCGGACCGGGGAGCTGTTTTTT. It specifies CAATNVPRTGELFF.

This clonotype showed up just a few times. The chain uses TRBV2 and TRBJ1-3; 7 nucleotides line up with TRBD1. With 9 bases clipped from V and 3 bases from J, the junction kept 5 bases outside the gene matches. Germline CDR1 SNHLY, CDR2 FYNNEI. The CDR3 runs to 13 residues. The DNA of the CDR3 is TGTGCCAGATCTGGGGACAGTGGAAACACCATATATTTT. Amino acids: CARSGDSGNTIYF.

This clonotype was counted at least ten times. This chain joins TRBV28 and TRBJ2-7, with 9 bases aligning to TRBD1. This CDR3 contains 13 residues. The germline CDR1 and CDR2 sequences are MDHEN and SYDVKM. The junction had 5 bases not matched to a gene; V was cut back by 11 bases and J by 0 bases. CDR3 DNA sequence: TGTGCCGGGGGGACAGGGAGCTCCTACGAGCAGTACTTC. Its translation: CAGGTGSSYEQYF.

A few counts support this clonotype. The gene calls are TRBV10-3 and TRBJ2-7, with 9 bases fitting TRBD1. Unmatched junction bases numbered 21, after V lost 10 bases and J lost 5 bases. The germline gives CDR1 ENHRY, CDR2 SYGVKD. The CDR3 consists of 17 residues. CDR3 loop: CATLRKDSPGQGNEQYF. CDR3 nucleotide sequence: TGTGCCACCCTGCGGAAGGATTCACCGGGACAGGGAAACGAGCAGTACTTC.

This clonotype has just a few counts. The chain uses TRBV12-3 or TRBV12-4 and TRBJ1-4; D possibly corresponds to TRBD1 (5 bases). This CDR3 is 11 amino acids long. The CDR3 loop reads CATGLNEKLFF. The CDR3 region has the DNA TGTGCAACAGGCCTTAATGAAAAACTGTTTTTT.

Notes on this clonotype: Its ends do not fully match the called genes, so a read error is possible. V usage is TRBV4-3 and J usage is TRBJ1-6; D is ambiguous. The CDR3 contains 17 residues. Germline V gene sequence: CDR1 LGHNA, CDR2 YSLEER. The CDR3 loop is CASNQEIRSFGRSPLHF. DNA for the CDR3: TGCGCCAGCAACCAAGAGATCCGCTCATTCGGTAGATCACCCCTCCACTTT.

This clonotype was picked up many times. This sequence joins TRBV3-1 and TRBJ1-4; no reliable D call. CDR1 is LGHDT and CDR2 is YNNKEL in the germline V gene (reference sequence). Trimming left V 3 bases short and J 5 bases short, with 13 bases between. This CDR3 region has 15 residues. CDR3 sequence: CASSHTRGSNEKLFF. CDR3 coding DNA: TGTGCCAGCAGCCATACCCGTGGATCCAATGAAAAACTGTTTTTT.

The V call is TRBV9, the J call TRBJ2-7; the D gene could be TRBD1 or TRBD2 (5 bases each). CDR3 length equals 15 residues. The germline V and J ends were trimmed by 3 bases and 2 bases, with 15 bases remaining between them. Germline CDR1 is SGDLS and CDR2 is YYNGEE. CDR3 coding DNA: TGTGCCAGCAGCGCATTCCGGGACGTCGCCTACGAGCAGTACTTC. Translating it yields CASSAFRDVAYEQYF.

The chain is built from TRBV20-1 and TRBJ2-7; TRBD1 is a possible D gene (6 bases). V lost 0 bases to trimming and J lost 3 bases, with 9 bases between them. Germline CDR1 is DFQATT and CDR2 is SNEGSKA (reference sequence). The CDR3 runs to 13 residues. The CDR3 spells CSARDTGNYEQYF. CDR3 nucleotides: TGCAGTGCTAGAGATACAGGGAACTACGAGCAGTACTTC.

As concerns this clonotype: Relative to the germline gene, one junction end is altered; a read error may explain this. This sequence joins TRBV19 and TRBJ2-5; no reliable D call. The CDR3 consists of 13 residues. Per germline, CDR1 LNHDA and CDR2 SQIVND (reference sequence). CDR3 nucleotides: TGTGCCCGTAGTAGCCGATATATGGAGACCCAGTACTTC. The encoded protein is CARSSRYMETQYF.

This clonotype was seen more than once but under ten times. Germline is not matched at one junction end, which may reflect a read error. This chain links TRBV6-1 with TRBJ2-4, with D perhaps matching TRBD2 (5 bases). Germline-derived CDR1 and CDR2 are MNHNS and SASEGT. The CDR3 length is 14 residues. The CDR3 loop reads CVSSPAVRGNIQYF. The CDR3 coding sequence is TGTGTCAGCAGTCCAGCGGTTCGAGGAAACATTCAGTACTTC.